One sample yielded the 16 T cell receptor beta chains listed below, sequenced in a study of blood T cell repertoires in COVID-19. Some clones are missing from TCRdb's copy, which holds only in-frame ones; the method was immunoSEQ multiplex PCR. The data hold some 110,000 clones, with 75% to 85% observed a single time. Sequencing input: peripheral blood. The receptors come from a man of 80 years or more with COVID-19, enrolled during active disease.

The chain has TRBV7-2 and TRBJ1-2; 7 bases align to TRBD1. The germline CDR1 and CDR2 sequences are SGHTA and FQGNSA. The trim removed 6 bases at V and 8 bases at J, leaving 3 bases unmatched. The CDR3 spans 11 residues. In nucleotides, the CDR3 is TGTGCCAGCAGGCAGGGGGACGGCTACACCTTC. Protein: CASRQGDGYTF.

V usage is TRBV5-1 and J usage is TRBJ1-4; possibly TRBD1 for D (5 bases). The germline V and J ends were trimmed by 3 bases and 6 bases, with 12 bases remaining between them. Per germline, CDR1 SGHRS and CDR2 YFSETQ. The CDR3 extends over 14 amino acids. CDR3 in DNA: TGCGCCAGCAGCTACCGAGGAGGGGATGAAAAACTGTTTTTT. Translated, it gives CASSYRGGDEKLFF.

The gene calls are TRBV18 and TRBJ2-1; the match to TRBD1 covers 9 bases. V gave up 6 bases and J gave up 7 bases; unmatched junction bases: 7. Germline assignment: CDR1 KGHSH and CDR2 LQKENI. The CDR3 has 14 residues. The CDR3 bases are TGTGCCAGCTCGTGGACAGGGGATTCAAATGAGCAGTTCTTC. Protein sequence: CASSWTGDSNEQFF.

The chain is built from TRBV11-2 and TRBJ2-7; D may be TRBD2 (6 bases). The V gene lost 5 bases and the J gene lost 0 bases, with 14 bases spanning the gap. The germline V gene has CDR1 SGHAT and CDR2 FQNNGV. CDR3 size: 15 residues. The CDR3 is CASSRNAGSSYEQYF. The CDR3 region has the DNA TGTGCCAGCAGCCGGAATGCGGGAAGCTCCTACGAGCAGTACTTC.

The CDR3 loop is CASSQAGLAGAVYNEQFF. In nucleotides, the CDR3 is TGTGCCAGCAGCCAAGCGGGACTAGCGGGAGCAGTCTACAATGAGCAGTTCTTC. V usage is TRBV3-1 (or the pseudogene TRBV3-2) and J usage is TRBJ2-1; 14 positions agree with TRBD2. In germline, CDR1 is LGHDT, CDR2 YNNKEL (reference sequence). This CDR3 comprises 18 residues. The trim removed 1 base at V and 3 bases at J, leaving 5 bases unmatched.

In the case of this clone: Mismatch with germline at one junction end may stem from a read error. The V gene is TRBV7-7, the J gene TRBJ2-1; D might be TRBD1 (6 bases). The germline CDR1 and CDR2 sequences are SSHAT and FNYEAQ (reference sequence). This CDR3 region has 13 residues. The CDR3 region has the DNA TGTGCTAGCAGTGAGGGGGTATACAATGAGCAGTTCTTC. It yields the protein CASSEGVYNEQFF. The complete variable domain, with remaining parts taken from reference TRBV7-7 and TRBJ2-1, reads GAGVSQSPRYKVTKRGQDVTLRCDPISSHATLYWYQQALGQGPEFLTYFNYEAQPDKSGLPSDRFSAERPEGSISTLTIQRTEQRDSAMYRCASSEGVYNEQFFGPGTRLTVL.

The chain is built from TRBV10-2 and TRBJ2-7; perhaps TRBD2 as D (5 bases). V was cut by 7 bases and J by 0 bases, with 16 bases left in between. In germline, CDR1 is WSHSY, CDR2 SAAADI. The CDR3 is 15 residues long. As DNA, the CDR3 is TGCGCCAGCAAAGCCGTCGGCGGGTACTCCTACGAGCAGTACTTC. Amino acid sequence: CASKAVGGYSYEQYF.

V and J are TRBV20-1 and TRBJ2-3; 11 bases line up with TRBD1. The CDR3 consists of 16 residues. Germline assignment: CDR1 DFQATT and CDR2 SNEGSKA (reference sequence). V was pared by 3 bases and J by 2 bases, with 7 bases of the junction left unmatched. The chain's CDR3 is CSASSGDRGDTDTQYF. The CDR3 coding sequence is TGCAGTGCTAGTTCAGGGGACAGGGGGGACACAGATACGCAGTATTTT.

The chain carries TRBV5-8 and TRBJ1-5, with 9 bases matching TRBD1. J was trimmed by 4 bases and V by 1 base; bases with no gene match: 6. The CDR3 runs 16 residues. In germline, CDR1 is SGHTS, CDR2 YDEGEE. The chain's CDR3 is CASSLTGGGWNQPQHF. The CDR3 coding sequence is TGTGCCAGCAGCTTGACAGGGGGCGGGTGGAATCAGCCCCAGCATTTT.

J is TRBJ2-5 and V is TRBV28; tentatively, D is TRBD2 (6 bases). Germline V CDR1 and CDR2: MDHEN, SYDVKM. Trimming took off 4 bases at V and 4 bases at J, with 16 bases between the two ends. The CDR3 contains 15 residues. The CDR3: CASSSGESEGETQYF. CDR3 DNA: TGTGCCAGCAGTTCGGGGGAGTCTGAAGGAGAGACCCAGTACTTC.

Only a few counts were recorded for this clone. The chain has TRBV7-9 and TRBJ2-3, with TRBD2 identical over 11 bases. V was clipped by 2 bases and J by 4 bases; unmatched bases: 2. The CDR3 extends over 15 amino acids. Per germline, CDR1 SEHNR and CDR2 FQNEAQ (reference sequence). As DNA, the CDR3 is TGTGCCAGCAGCTTAACTAGCGGGAGTGCAGATACGCAGTATTTT. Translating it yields CASSLTSGSADTQYF.

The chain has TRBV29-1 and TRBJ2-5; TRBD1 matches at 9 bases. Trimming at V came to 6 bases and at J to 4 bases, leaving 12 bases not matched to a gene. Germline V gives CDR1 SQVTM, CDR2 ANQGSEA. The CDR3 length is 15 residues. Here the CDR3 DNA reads TGCAGCGTGCGTGGGGACAGGGAAGGCCGAGAGACCCAGTACTTC. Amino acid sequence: CSVRGDREGRETQYF.

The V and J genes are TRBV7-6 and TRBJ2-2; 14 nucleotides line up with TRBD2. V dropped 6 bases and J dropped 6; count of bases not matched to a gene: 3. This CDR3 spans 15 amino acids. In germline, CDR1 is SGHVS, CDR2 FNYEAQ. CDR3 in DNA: TGTGCCAGCAGGCCGGGACTAGCGGGAGCCGGGGAGCTGTTTTTT. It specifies CASRPGLAGAGELFF.

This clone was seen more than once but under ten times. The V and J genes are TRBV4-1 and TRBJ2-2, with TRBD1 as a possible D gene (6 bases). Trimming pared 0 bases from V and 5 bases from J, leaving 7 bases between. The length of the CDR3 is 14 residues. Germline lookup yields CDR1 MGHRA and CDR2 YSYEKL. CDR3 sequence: CASSQERGTGELFF. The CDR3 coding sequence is TGCGCCAGCAGCCAAGAGAGGGGGACCGGGGAGCTGTTTTTT.

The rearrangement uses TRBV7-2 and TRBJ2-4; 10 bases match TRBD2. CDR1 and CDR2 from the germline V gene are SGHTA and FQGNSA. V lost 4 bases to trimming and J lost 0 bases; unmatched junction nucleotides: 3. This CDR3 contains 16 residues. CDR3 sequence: CASSSGLAAAKNIQYF. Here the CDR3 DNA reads TGTGCCAGCAGCTCTGGACTAGCGGCAGCCAAAAACATTCAGTACTTC.

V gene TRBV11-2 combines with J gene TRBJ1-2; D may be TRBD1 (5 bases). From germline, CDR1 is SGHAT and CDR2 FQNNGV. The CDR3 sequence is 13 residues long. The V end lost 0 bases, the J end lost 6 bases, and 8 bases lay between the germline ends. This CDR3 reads CASSLDPRDGYTF. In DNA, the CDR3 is TGTGCCAGCAGCTTAGACCCCAGGGATGGCTACACCTTC.